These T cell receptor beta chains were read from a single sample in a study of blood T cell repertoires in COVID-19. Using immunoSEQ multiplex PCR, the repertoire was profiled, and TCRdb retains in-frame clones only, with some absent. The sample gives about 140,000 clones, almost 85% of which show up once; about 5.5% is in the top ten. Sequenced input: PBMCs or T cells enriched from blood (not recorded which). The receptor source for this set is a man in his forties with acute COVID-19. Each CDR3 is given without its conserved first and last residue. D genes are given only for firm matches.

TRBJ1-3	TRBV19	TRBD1	ASSRGHGGNTIY
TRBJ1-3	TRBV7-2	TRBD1	ASSWTGTGSGNTIY
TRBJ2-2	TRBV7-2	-	ASSSGRDTGELF
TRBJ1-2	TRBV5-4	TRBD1	ASSSAKDREDTNYGYT
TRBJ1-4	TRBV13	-	ASSTGGVKLF
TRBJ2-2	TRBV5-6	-	ASSLALPSGELF
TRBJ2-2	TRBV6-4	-	ASTQTGNTGELF
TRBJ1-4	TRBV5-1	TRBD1	ASSIQGQGTPSNEKLF
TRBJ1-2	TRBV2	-	ASIQRQAQGYT
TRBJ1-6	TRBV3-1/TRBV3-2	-	ASSQEGSLSPLH
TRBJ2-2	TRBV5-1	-	ASSFGGSNTGELF
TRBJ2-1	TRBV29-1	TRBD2	SVEWGQWTSGGFNEQF
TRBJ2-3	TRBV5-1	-	ASSSSGSTDTQY
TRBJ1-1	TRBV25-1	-	ASSEQEGTEAF
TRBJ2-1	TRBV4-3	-	ASSQGFDSYNEQF
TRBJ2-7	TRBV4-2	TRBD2	ASSPVLDRGRAVYEQY
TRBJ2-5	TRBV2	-	ASSLSSSQETQY